Listed below are T cell receptor beta chains from one sample, sequenced in a study of blood T cell repertoires in COVID-19. Clones were sequenced by immunoSEQ multiplex PCR, and TCRdb holds only the in-frame ones, with some missing. The table includes more than 85,000 clones, 85% to 90% detected once. Sequenced input: peripheral blood. These receptors were collected from a man between 50 and 59 years old with acute or convalescent COVID-19. CDR3s include the opening cysteine and the closing phenylalanine or tryptophan. A D gene is named only where the DNA matches it firmly.

v_call	d_call	cdr3_length	cdr3_aa
TRBV27	TRBD1	14	CASSFSQGEQPQHF
TRBV5-4	-	15	CASSLVVGAGETQYF
TRBV5-1	-	15	CASSLSPGVTYEQYF
TRBV10-1	TRBD2	13	CASARASGGTQYF
TRBV27	TRBD2	15	CATLQLAGLTDTQYF
TRBV5-1	TRBD1	15	CASSLGQGAADTQYF
TRBV11-3	TRBD2	16	CASSLAGTSGQWDQYF
TRBV7-2	-	15	CASSLAMGAGEKLFF
TRBV5-8	-	13	CASNRGPSYEQYF
TRBV29-1	TRBD1	16	CSVGRDRKTNTGELFF
TRBV7-6	-	15	CASSLAADGRHTQYF
TRBV20-1	-	11	CSASSPEKLFF
TRBV6-1	-	13	CASSEALQSGYTF
TRBV6-1	-	14	CASSEALSTGELFF
TRBV5-6	-	13	CASSQGLNQPQHF
TRBV5-1	-	14	CASSLRVGGTEAFF
TRBV6-5	TRBD1	14	CASSRDRVPYGYTF
TRBV3-1/TRBV3-2	-	13	CASSQGRDQPQHF
TRBV28	TRBD1	13	CASSLTGTYEQYF
TRBV5-6	TRBD2	14	CASSLGEGSYEQYF